This T cell receptor (beta chain) was identified during a study of blood T cell repertoires in COVID-19. Clones were read by immunoSEQ multiplex PCR, and TCRdb kept only the in-frame ones, dropping some. The sample has approximately 340,000 clones, roughly 87% seen once. Germline V gives CDR1 SGHDN, CDR2 FVKESK. This CDR3 is built from 18 residues. The V and J ends lost 4 bases and 1 base respectively, with 19 bases between them. This sequence was found in a man aged 25-45 years with COVID-19, enrolled during active disease. The rearrangement joins TRBV14 to TRBJ2-2, with TRBD1 as a possible D gene (7 bases). The source material was peripheral blood. CDR3 loop: CASSRYQGGGRNTGELFF. The CDR3 bases are TGTGCCAGCAGCCGGTATCAGGGGGGCGGACGGAACACCGGGGAGCTGTTTTTT. Supplemented by reference TRBV14 and TRBJ2-2, the full variable domain reads EAGVTQFPSHSVIEKGQTVTLRCDPISGHDNLYWYRRVMGKEIKFLLHFVKESKQDESGMPNNRFLAERTGGTYSTLKVQPAELEDSGVYFCASSRYQGGGRNTGELFFGEGSRLTVL.